This T cell receptor (beta chain) was sequenced in a study of CD8+ T cells in alopecia areata. Study-level background: Treated patients took oral tofacitinib at 5 to 10 mg twice daily. The study, taken as a whole, reports: Clonality in lesional scalp, especially alopecia totalis/universalis, exceeded that of normal scalp. The link between baseline CD8+ expansion and response remains uncertain with one nonresponder.

In each case, RNA was isolated and then reverse transcribed into cDNA as the sequencing template. Profiled with immunoSEQ multiplex PCR; TCRdb holds only in-frame clones, not every one. The data hold around 150,000 clones, with 82% observed a single time. There are 15 residues in the CDR3. With V trimmed by 2 bases and J by 4 bases, 2 bases remained unmatched. The V gene's germline CDR1 is MNHNS and CDR2 SASEGT. Note on this clone: The antigen is unknown.

Treatment in this sample: oral pan-JAK inhibitor, 5-10 mg twice daily. PBMCs provided sorted CD4+ and CD8+ T cells. The sample was CD8+ T cells sorted from blood, taken at week 4, from a patient treated with tofacitinib. The TCR was taken from a human donor with alopecia areata. V and J are TRBV6-1 and TRBJ2-5, with 12 bases aligning to TRBD2. CDR3 region: CASSELAGGPETQYF. The CDR3, as DNA: TGTGCCAGCAGTGAACTAGCGGGGGGGCCAGAGACCCAGTACTTC.